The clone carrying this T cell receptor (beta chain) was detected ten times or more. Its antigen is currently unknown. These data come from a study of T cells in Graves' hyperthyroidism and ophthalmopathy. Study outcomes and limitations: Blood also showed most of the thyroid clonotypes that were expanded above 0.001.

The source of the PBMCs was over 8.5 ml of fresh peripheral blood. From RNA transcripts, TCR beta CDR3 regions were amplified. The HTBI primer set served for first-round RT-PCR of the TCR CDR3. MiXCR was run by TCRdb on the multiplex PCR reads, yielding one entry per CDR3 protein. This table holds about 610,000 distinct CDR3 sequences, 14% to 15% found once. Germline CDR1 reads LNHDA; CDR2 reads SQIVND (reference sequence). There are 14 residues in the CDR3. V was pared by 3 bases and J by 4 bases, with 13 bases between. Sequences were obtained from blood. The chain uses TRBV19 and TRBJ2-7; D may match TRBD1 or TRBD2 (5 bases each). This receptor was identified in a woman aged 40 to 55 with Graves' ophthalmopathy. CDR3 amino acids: CASSIGAGTYEQYF. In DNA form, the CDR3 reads TGTGCCAGTAGTATTGGTGCAGGGACGTACGAGCAGTACTTC.